Sequencing of this TCR beta chain was carried out in a study of human T cells and chemical hapten exposure. Points from the study as a whole: The presence of alopecia in the donors means their immune response may differ from healthy people's.

Germline CDR1 MDHEN, CDR2 SYDVKM. The CDR3 consists of 15 residues. V lost 3 bases to trimming and J lost 1 base, with 10 bases between them. The sample's time point: patch test 3, about 24 weeks after DPC sensitization. Documented treatment: therapeutic diphenylcyclopropenone sensitization with weekly scalp DPC. The donor pool consisted of alopecia patients aged 18 to 70 years, considered suitable for DPC. Under the authors' procedure: Sampled TCR counts reached a median of 95,638 per sample, with values ranging from about 23,224 to 700,000. TCRdb reprocessed the RACE reads with MiXCR, giving one entry per CDR3 protein. For this entry, the V and J calls and clone size follow TCRdb and not the study's own pipeline. The data show about 97,000 distinct CDR3 sequences, roughly 27% seen once. As to this clonotype: Its matching antigen is unknown.

The sequences come from whole blood, collected in connection with sensitization to the hapten diphenylcyclopropenone (DPC). The chain is built from TRBV28 and TRBJ1-5; possible D gene TRBD1, 5 bases. This clonotype was obtained from a middle-aged man with alopecia areata. Some clones in this sample may be carry-over from other donors' samples. Here the CDR3 reads CASSFKGPSNQPQHF. CDR3 DNA sequence: TGTGCCAGCAGTTTCAAGGGACCAAGCAATCAGCCCCAGCATTTT.